One sample yielded the 22 T cell receptor beta chains listed below, sequenced in a study of T cell changes during pregnancy in multiple sclerosis. Only in-frame clones appear in the TCRdb table, and some are missing; sequencing was by immunoSEQ multiplex PCR. The sample includes approximately 63,000 clones, about nine tenths of them seen just once. Sequenced material: peripheral blood, taken in the third trimester of pregnancy. The receptor source for this set is a female donor in good health, enrolled as a control in a pregnancy study.

The chain has TRBV2 and TRBJ2-7; D is possibly TRBD1 (5 bases). The CDR3 runs to 13 residues. Looked up from germline, CDR1 is SNHLY and CDR2 is FYNNEI. V was clipped by 5 bases and J by 3 bases, with 11 bases between them. CDR3 amino acids: CASSTQGIYEQYF. DNA of the CDR3: TGTGCCAGCAGTACTCAGGGAATCTACGAGCAGTACTTC.

The chain carries TRBV2 and TRBJ2-5, with no clear D. Germline V gene lookup returns CDR1 SNHLY and CDR2 FYNNEI. Deletions cut 4 bases from V and 1 base from J, with 7 bases between. This CDR3 has 13 amino acids. The DNA for the CDR3 is TGTGCCAGCAGTGGAGGTATCCAAGAGACCCAGTACTTC. Translating gives CASSGGIQETQYF.

A note on this clone: A read error may produce the germline difference seen at one junction end. V is TRBV5-6 and J is TRBJ1-2; tentative D call: TRBD1 (5 bases). CDR3 length: 13 residues. CDR1 SGHDT and CDR2 YYEEEE come from the germline V gene. In nucleotides, the CDR3 is TGTGCCAGCAGGAGGATGGGGGGAGATGGCCACACCTTC. It translates to CASRRMGGDGHTF.

This clone was observed once. The rearrangement links TRBV4-2 to TRBJ2-7; perhaps TRBD1 as D (6 bases). The CDR3 covers 16 residues. The germline V gene encodes CDR1 LGHNA and CDR2 YNFKEQ. The V end lost 4 bases, the J end lost 5 bases, and 21 bases lay between the germline ends. The DNA of the CDR3 is TGTGCCAGCAGCCTCATAAGTGGGCAGGGGTACAACGAGCAGTACTTC. This translates into CASSLISGQGYNEQYF.

The J gene is TRBJ2-7, the V gene TRBV19, with 10 bases fitting TRBD1. The junction had 4 bases not matched to a gene; V was cut back by 3 bases and J by 5 bases. The CDR3 loop spans 14 amino acids. Germline CDR1 LNHDA, CDR2 SQIVND (reference sequence). The CDR3 nucleotides are TGTGCCAGTAGTATGCGGGACAGGGGACACGAGCAGTACTTC. This sequence encodes CASSMRDRGHEQYF.

This clone was counted once. The V and J genes are TRBV6-6 and TRBJ2-1, with D maybe TRBD1 (6 bases). The CDR3 is made up of 13 amino acids. Germline assignment: CDR1 MNHNY and CDR2 SVGAGI (reference sequence). With 2 bases removed from V and 9 bases from J, the gap between germline ends came to 11 bases. The CDR3: CASSYPTGFEQFF. The CDR3 DNA reads as TGTGCCAGCAGTTACCCCACAGGGTTTGAGCAGTTCTTC.

V gene TRBV2 combines with J gene TRBJ2-7, with 7 positions matching TRBD1. Germline loops: CDR1 SNHLY, CDR2 FYNNEI. The CDR3 is 14 amino acids. J lost 5 bases, V lost 7 bases, and 11 bases had no gene match. Here the CDR3 reads CASNKQGSRDEQYF. The CDR3 region has the DNA TGTGCCAGCAATAAACAGGGGTCTCGGGACGAGCAGTACTTC.

The chain is built from TRBV18 and TRBJ2-2; D uncertain. CDR3 length equals 15 residues. The germline V gene has CDR1 KGHSH and CDR2 LQKENI. V was trimmed by 4 bases and J by 2 bases, leaving 11 bases between them. The CDR3 DNA reads TGTGCCAGCTCACGGATCGAGGCCAACACCGGGGAGCTGTTTTTT. Translation: CASSRIEANTGELFF.

The rearrangement joins TRBV11-3 to TRBJ2-5, with a tentative D call TRBD2 (6 bases). The germline gives CDR1 SGHNT, CDR2 YENEEA. The V end was cut by 1 base, the J end by 8 bases, with 26 bases between. The CDR3 extends over 18 amino acids. CDR3 DNA: TGTGCCAGCAGCTTAGGTCGACTAGTGTATATAGTCAAGAGAACCCAGTACTTC. This encodes CASSLGRLVYIVKRTQYF.

J is TRBJ1-2 and V is TRBV2, with a weak D call TRBD1 (5 bases). This CDR3 has 12 residues. The germline V gene has CDR1 SNHLY and CDR2 FYNNEI. The ends were cut back, 5 bases at V and 7 bases at J, with 11 bases in the middle. The CDR3 nucleotides read TGTGCCAGCAGTCTTCAGGGCGGTGGCTACACCTTC. This sequence encodes CASSLQGGGYTF. Looking up the rest from reference TRBV2 and TRBJ1-2 gives the full variable domain: EPEVTQTPSHQVTQMGQEVILRCVPISNHLYFYWYRQILGQKVEFLVSFYNNEISEKSEIFDDQFSVERPDGSNFTLKIRSTKLEDSAMYFCASSLQGGGYTFGSGTRLTVV.

The chain is built from TRBV7-9 and TRBJ1-1; D is unresolved. V lost 2 bases, J lost 4 bases, and 8 bases lay in between. CDR1 is SEHNR and CDR2 is FQNEAQ in the germline V gene (reference sequence). The CDR3 is 13 amino acids. The DNA for the CDR3 is TGTGCCAGCAGCTTACGGGAATTCACTGAAGCTTTCTTT. This gives the protein CASSLREFTEAFF.

This chain uses TRBV18 with TRBJ1-2, with 7 bases lining up with TRBD1. This CDR3 has 15 amino acids. The ends lost 3 bases at V and 8 bases at J; junction bases unmatched: 12. Germline CDR1 reads KGHSH; CDR2 reads LQKENI. CDR3 nucleotide sequence: TGTGCCAGCTCACCTCCTACTACAGGGGACTTGGGCTACACCTTC. Translated, it gives CASSPPTTGDLGYTF. Drawing the rest from reference TRBV18 and TRBJ1-2, the complete variable domain is NAGVMQNPRHLVRRRGQEARLRCSPMKGHSHVYWYRQLPEEGLKFMVYLQKENIIDESGMPKERFSAEFPKEGPSILRIQQVVRGDSAAYFCASSPPTTGDLGYTFGSGTRLTVV.

This clone came up a few times. V and J are TRBV6-1 and TRBJ1-4; D is undetermined. V was trimmed by 5 bases and J by 5 bases, leaving 12 bases between them. From germline, CDR1 is MNHNS and CDR2 SASEGT. This CDR3 is 14 amino acids long. CDR3 residues: CASSQFTENEKLFF. The CDR3 DNA sequence: TGTGCCAGCAGTCAGTTTACAGAGAATGAAAAACTGTTTTTT.

The V call is TRBV5-5, the J call TRBJ2-6, with 7 nucleotides matching TRBD2. Germline V CDR1 and CDR2: SGHKS, YYEKEE (reference sequence). Trimming removed 3 bases from V and 0 bases from J; junction bases left unmatched: 6. The CDR3 consists of 17 residues. CDR3 sequence: CASSSVAGSSGANVLTF. Written as DNA, the CDR3 is TGTGCCAGCAGCTCGGTAGCGGGCAGCTCTGGGGCCAACGTCCTGACTTTC. Together with reference TRBV5-5 and TRBJ2-6, the CDR3 gives the full variable domain: DAGVTQSPTHLIKTRGQQVTLRCSPISGHKSVSWYQQVLGQGPQFIFQYYEKEERGRGNFPDRFSARQFPNYSSELNVNALLLGDSALYLCASSSVAGSSGANVLTFGAGSRLTVL.

This sequence joins TRBV27 and TRBJ1-1, with TRBD1 as a possible D gene (5 bases). Trimming removed 6 bases at V and 5 bases at J, with 13 bases between. CDR1 is MNHEY, CDR2 SMNVEV, per germline (reference sequence). This CDR3 is built from 13 residues. The CDR3 DNA is TGTGCCAGCAGAACGACAGTTCGGACTGAAGCTTTCTTT. It codes for CASRTTVRTEAFF.

In this sample, this clone turned up once. The chain employs TRBV6-5 and TRBJ2-7; 12 bases map to TRBD2. CDR1 MNHEY and CDR2 SVGAGI come from the germline V gene. With 0 bases clipped from V and 7 bases from J, the junction kept 4 bases outside the gene matches. The CDR3 is 15 residues long. CDR3 sequence: CASSYSSTSGGEQYF. The CDR3, as DNA: TGTGCCAGCAGTTACTCGTCGACTAGCGGGGGAGAGCAGTACTTC.

The gene calls are TRBV7-6 and TRBJ2-7, with 8 bases fitting TRBD2. The germline CDR1 and CDR2 sequences are SGHVS and FNYEAQ. The ends lost 1 base at V and 0 bases at J; junction bases unmatched: 11. The CDR3 extends over 18 amino acids. The CDR3 DNA reads as TGTGCCAGCAGCTTAGAGGGTGGGTCGGGAGGGAGCTCCTACGAGCAGTACTTC. Translated: CASSLEGGSGGSSYEQYF.

The chain carries TRBV7-6 and TRBJ2-1; 14 bases fit TRBD2. The V gene's germline CDR1 is SGHVS and CDR2 FNYEAQ. J gave up 10 bases and V 5 bases, and 7 bases lay outside the gene matches. The CDR3 length is 15 residues. CDR3 nucleotide sequence: TGTGCCAGCAGCAAGGGACTAGCGGGAGTCGGGGAGCAGTTCTTC. Translation: CASSKGLAGVGEQFF.

The genes are TRBV7-2 and TRBJ1-2, with D possibly TRBD1 on 5 matching bases. Germline CDR1 reads SGHTA; CDR2 reads FQGNSA. The CDR3 is 15 residues long. V was trimmed by 5 bases and J by 8 bases, leaving 21 bases between them. The CDR3 nucleotides read TGTGCCAGCAGCCAAGGTCAGAGCAGGGTTTTCGGCTACACCTTC. Its protein is CASSQGQSRVFGYTF.

The chain uses TRBV5-1 and TRBJ2-7; 8 nucleotides match TRBD2. V shed 4 bases, J shed 4 bases, and the junction held 10 bases outside the gene matches. Germline values: CDR1 SGHRS, CDR2 YFSETQ. The CDR3 is 15 amino acids. In DNA form, the CDR3 reads TGCGCCAGCAGCGTGGCTCTAGCGGGTGGGTACGAGCAGTACTTC. Translating gives CASSVALAGGYEQYF.

The rearrangement links TRBV19 to TRBJ1-5; TRBD1 aligns across 7 bases. Germline V lookup: CDR1 LNHDA, CDR2 SQIVND (reference sequence). The CDR3 extends over 12 amino acids. Trimming at V came to 7 bases and at J to 7 bases, leaving 4 bases not matched to a gene. The CDR3 loop reads CASTQGGQPQHF. The CDR3 DNA sequence: TGTGCCAGTACCCAGGGGGGACAGCCCCAGCATTTT.

The chain links TRBV9 to TRBJ2-3; TRBD2 matches 9 bases. V was clipped by 3 bases and J by 13 bases; unmatched bases: 9. Germline V gene sequence: CDR1 SGDLS, CDR2 YYNGEE. The CDR3 totals 13 residues. The chain's CDR3 is CASSALAGEGEYF. The CDR3 coding sequence is TGTGCCAGCAGCGCGTTAGCGGGAGAGGGGGAGTATTTT.